Included here is one T cell receptor (beta chain) sequence, with context. Its target is unknown. These data come from a study of blood T cells in healthy people across ages. Notes on the study in general: TCR beta diversity per million T cells fell roughly linearly with age. Diversity was higher, and naive CD4+ cells more numerous, in long-lived donors than in aged donors. Donor CMV status, an unknown factor, possibly confounded changes in expanded clonotypes.

A second PCR, run for roughly 6 to 11 cycles, used a sample-barcoded 5' primer plus a J-beta primer mix. Sequencing yielded, for each sample, at least 2.5 million paired-end reads carrying CDR3. TCRdb passed the 5' RACE reads through MiXCR, listing each CDR3 protein once. Here the sample spans over 950,000 distinct CDR3 sequences, just over 50% being singletons. The CDR3 is 15 residues long. V shed 8 bases and J shed 8 bases, with 24 bases lying between them. Germline V gene data show CDR1 as SNHLY and CDR2 as FYNNEI. The chain links TRBV2 to TRBJ1-2; unclear D gene. The clonotype was recovered from an older woman in good health. Sequenced input: blood. The CDR3 protein is CASCGFKLCTVGYTF. The CDR3 DNA reads as TGTGCCAGCTGCGGGTTTAAGTTGTGCACCGTCGGCTACACCTTC.